The T cell receptor (beta chain) described here comes from a study of blood T cells in healthy people across ages. The V and J ends lost 4 bases and 1 base respectively, with 22 bases between them. The CDR3 is 18 residues long. The germline gives CDR1 LGHNA, CDR2 YNFKEQ. A sample-barcoded 5' primer and a J-beta primer mix were used in a second PCR of roughly 7 to 11 cycles. Each CDR3 protein is one row after TCRdb ran MiXCR on the 5' RACE reads. The table has 1.5 million to 2 million distinct CDR3 sequences, 39% seen once. The V call is TRBV4-2, the J call TRBJ1-2; perhaps TRBD1 as D (5 bases). Input material: blood. This clonotype originated in a human donor in good health. The CDR3 DNA reads as TGTGCCAGCAGCCCGCAAGTTGTCTTTGGGGGAGTTAACTATGGCTACACCTTC. Translation: CASSPQVVFGGVNYGYTF.